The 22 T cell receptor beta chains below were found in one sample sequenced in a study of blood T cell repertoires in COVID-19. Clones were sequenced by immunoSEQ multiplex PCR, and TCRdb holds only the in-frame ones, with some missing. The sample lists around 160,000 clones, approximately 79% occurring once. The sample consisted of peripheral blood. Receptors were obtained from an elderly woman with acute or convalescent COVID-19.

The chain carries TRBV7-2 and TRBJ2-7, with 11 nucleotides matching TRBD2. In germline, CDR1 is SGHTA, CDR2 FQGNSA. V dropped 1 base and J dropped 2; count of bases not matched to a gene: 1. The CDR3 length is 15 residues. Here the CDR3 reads CASSLELAGAYEQYF. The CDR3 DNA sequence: TGTGCCAGCAGCTTAGAACTAGCGGGAGCCTACGAGCAGTACTTC.

The CDR3 nucleotides are TGTGCCAGCAGCATAGGACAGCCATCCCGATCACCCCTCCACTTT. Protein: CASSIGQPSRSPLHF. This chain joins TRBV3-1 (or the pseudogene TRBV3-2) and TRBJ1-6, with D perhaps matching TRBD1 (6 bases). The CDR3 contains 15 residues. V lost 5 bases and J 10 bases, leaving 18 bases between the germline ends. The V gene's germline CDR1 is LGHDT and CDR2 YNNKEL (reference sequence).

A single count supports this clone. In DNA, the CDR3 is TGCAGTGCTTACAGGGGCCGTGGCTACACCTTC. Its translation is CSAYRGRGYTF. This chain uses TRBV20-1 with TRBJ1-2, with 7 bases lining up with TRBD1. The ends lost 5 bases at V and 7 bases at J; junction bases unmatched: 4. Germline V gives CDR1 DFQATT, CDR2 SNEGSKA (reference sequence). The CDR3 covers 11 residues.

The CDR3 coding sequence is TGTGCCACCAGCAGCGATATCGGGACAGGGGGAACTCAGCCCCAGCATTTT. Residues: CATSSDIGTGGTQPQHF. This chain connects TRBV15 to TRBJ1-5; 11 bases are a match to TRBD1. Per germline, CDR1 LNHNV and CDR2 YYDKDF (reference sequence). The V gene end was trimmed by 3 bases and the J gene end by 6 bases; junction bases not matched to a gene: 10. The CDR3 is made up of 17 amino acids. The whole variable domain, filled in from reference TRBV15 and TRBJ1-5, reads DAMVIQNPRYQVTQFGKPVTLSCSQTLNHNVMYWYQQKSSQAPKLLFHYYDKDFNNEADTPDNFQSRRPNTSFCFLDIRSPGLGDTAMYLCATSSDIGTGGTQPQHFGDGTRLSIL.

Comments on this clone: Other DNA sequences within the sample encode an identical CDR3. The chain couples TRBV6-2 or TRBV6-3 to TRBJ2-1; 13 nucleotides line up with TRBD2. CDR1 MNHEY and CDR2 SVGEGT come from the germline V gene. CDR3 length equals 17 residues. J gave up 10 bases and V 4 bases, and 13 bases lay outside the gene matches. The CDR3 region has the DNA TGTGCCAGCAGTTCTGCCGGGACTAGCGGGAACTGGAACGAGCAGTTCTTC. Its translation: CASSSAGTSGNWNEQFF.

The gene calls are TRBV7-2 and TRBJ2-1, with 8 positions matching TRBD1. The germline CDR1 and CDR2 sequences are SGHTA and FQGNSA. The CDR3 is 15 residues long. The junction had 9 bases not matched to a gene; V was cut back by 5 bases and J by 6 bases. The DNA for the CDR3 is TGTGCCAGCAGCCACGACAGGGGAGAGGTCAATGAGCAGTTCTTC. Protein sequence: CASSHDRGEVNEQFF.

CDR3 protein: CAITPDRVAYEQYF. Written as DNA, the CDR3 is TGTGCCATCACCCCGGACAGGGTTGCCTACGAGCAGTACTTC. V gene TRBV10-3 combines with J gene TRBJ2-7; 8 positions agree with TRBD1. CDR1 and CDR2 from the germline V gene are ENHRY and SYGVKD. The CDR3 sequence is 14 residues long. The V gene end was trimmed by 7 bases and the J gene end by 2 bases; junction bases not matched to a gene: 7.

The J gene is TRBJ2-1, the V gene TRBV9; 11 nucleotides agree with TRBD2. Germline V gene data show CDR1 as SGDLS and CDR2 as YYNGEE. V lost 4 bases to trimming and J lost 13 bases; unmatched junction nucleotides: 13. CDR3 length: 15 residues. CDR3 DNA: TGTGCCAGCAGCTCCGGGGTAGCGGGGGGGCCGGGACAGTTCTTC. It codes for CASSSGVAGGPGQFF.

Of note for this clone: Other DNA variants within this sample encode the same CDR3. The DNA for the CDR3 is TGTGCCAGCAGTTACAGTAGCGGGGGGCTCTCCTACGAGCAGTACTTC. As protein: CASSYSSGGLSYEQYF. The chain is built from TRBV6-5 and TRBJ2-7, with 10 bases matching TRBD2. Trimming cost V 2 bases and J 0 bases; bases outside gene matches: 4. Germline lookup yields CDR1 MNHEY and CDR2 SVGAGI. The CDR3 is made up of 16 amino acids.

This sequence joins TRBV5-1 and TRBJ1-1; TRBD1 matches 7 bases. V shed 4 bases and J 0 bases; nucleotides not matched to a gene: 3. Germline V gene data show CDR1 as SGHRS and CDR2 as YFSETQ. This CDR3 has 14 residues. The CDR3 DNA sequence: TGCGCCAGCAGCGGACAGGCGATGAACACTGAAGCTTTCTTT. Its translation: CASSGQAMNTEAFF.

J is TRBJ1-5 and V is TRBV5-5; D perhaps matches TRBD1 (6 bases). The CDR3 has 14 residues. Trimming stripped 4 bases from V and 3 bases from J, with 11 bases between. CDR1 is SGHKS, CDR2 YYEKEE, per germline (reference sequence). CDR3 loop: CASSPTGPNQPQHF. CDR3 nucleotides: TGTGCCAGCAGCCCGACAGGCCCCAATCAGCCCCAGCATTTT.

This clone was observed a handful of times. CDR3 in DNA: TGTGCCAGCAGCGGGGGCCTCATTGGCAATCAGCCCCAGCATTTT. This translates into CASSGGLIGNQPQHF. The chain uses TRBV4-2 and TRBJ1-5; maybe TRBD1 (6 bases). This CDR3 spans 15 amino acids. CDR1 and CDR2 (germline): LGHNA, YNFKEQ. V dropped 5 bases and J dropped 2 bases, with 13 bases sitting between them.

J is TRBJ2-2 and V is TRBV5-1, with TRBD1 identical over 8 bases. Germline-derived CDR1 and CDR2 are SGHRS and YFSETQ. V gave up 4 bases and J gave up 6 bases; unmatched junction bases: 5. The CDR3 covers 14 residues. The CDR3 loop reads CASSTGQEAGELFF. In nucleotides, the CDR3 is TGCGCCAGCAGCACGGGACAGGAGGCCGGGGAGCTGTTTTTT.

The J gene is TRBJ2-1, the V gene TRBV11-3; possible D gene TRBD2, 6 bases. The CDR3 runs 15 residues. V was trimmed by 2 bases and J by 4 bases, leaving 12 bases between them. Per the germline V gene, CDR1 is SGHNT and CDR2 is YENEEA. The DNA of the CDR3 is TGTGCCAGCAGCTTACGGGAGACCGAATACAATGAGCAGTTCTTC. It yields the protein CASSLRETEYNEQFF.

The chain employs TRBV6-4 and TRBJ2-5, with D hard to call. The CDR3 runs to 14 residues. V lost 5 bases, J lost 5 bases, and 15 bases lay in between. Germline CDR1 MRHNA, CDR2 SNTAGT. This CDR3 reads CASSRVAFGETQYF. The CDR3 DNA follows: TGTGCCAGCAGTCGGGTGGCTTTCGGGGAGACCCAGTACTTC.

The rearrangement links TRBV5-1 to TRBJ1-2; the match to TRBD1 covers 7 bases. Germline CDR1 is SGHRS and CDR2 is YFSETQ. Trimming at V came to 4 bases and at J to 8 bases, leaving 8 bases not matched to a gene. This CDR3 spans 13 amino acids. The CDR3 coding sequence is TGCGCCAGCAGCCGGGGGACAGACGTAGGCTACACCTTC. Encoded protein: CASSRGTDVGYTF.

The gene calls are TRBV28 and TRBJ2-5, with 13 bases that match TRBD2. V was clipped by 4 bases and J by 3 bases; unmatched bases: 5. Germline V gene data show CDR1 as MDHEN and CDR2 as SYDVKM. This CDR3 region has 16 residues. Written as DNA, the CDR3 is TGTGCCAGCAGTTCGCCGGGACTAGCGGGGAAAGAGACCCAGTACTTC. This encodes CASSSPGLAGKETQYF.

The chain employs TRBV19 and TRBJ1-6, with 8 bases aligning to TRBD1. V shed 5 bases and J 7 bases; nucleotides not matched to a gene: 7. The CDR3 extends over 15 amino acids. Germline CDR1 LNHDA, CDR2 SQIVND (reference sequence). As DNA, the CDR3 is TGTGCCAGTAGTGCGCGGACAGGGCGGAATTCACCCCTCCACTTT. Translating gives CASSARTGRNSPLHF.

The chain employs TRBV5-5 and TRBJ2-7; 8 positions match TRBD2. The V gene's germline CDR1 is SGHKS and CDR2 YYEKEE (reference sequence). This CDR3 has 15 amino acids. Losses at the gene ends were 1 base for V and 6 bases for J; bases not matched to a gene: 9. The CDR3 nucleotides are TGTGCCAGCAGCTTGCTAGCGGGTTCCGGGTTCGAGCAGTACTTC. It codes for CASSLLAGSGFEQYF.

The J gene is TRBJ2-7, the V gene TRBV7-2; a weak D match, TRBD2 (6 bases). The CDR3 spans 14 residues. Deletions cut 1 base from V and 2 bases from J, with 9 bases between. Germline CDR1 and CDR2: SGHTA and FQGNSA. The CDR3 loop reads CASSLGGKTYEQYF. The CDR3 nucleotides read TGTGCCAGCAGCTTAGGCGGGAAGACCTACGAGCAGTACTTC.

In DNA, the CDR3 is TGTGCCAGCAGTCTAACCGACAGACTGGCCGGCTACACCTTC. Protein: CASSLTDRLAGYTF. The chain uses TRBV27 and TRBJ1-2; D may be TRBD1 (5 bases). This CDR3 has 14 amino acids. V lost 5 bases and J 8 bases, leaving 18 bases between the germline ends. Germline assignment: CDR1 MNHEY and CDR2 SMNVEV (reference sequence).

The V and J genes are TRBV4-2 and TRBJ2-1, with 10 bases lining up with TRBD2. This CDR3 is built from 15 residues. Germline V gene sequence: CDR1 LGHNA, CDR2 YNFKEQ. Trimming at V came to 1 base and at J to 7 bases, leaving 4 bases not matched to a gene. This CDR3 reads CASSQASGGRNEQFF. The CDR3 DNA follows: TGTGCCAGCAGCCAAGCTAGCGGGGGCCGAAATGAGCAGTTCTTC.